One T cell receptor (beta chain) is described in this entry. Its antigen is currently not known. Nothing much larger sits one base from this clone, and base qualities are not available. The germline ends are 19 bases apart after V is trimmed by 6 bases and J by 2 bases. The CDR3 numbers 16 residues from cysteine through phenylalanine. Of all the DNA, just the CDR3 is kept, 48 bases in frame from base 1. CDR1 and CDR2 (LGHDT, YNNKEL) derive from the germline V gene (reference sequence). RNA was extracted using the RNeasy kit, and about 0.45 to 1 ug of the RNA was reverse transcribed with random hexamers. TCR beta CDR3 regions were amplified with the immunoSEQ multiplex PCR assay covering 54 Vbeta and 13 Jbeta segments. PCR amplification bias was corrected using a synthetic template baseline for primer optimization and computational correction. On the authors' methods: Only productive sequences were kept, with reads annotated to V, D and J genes according to IMGT and analyzed in immunoSEQ Analyzer. To calculate clonality, Shannon entropy was normalized by log2 of the number of productive unique sequences and then subtracted from one. For each patient and control, public and private clones were evaluated among the 100 most prevalent clones. Susac-specific clones were defined as absent from healthy and MS cohorts, over a thousand published viral clones and other ImmuneACCESS disease sequences. The raw public data were reprocessed by TCRdb itself: fastp quality trimming at Q25, MiXCR clonotype calling, in-frame beta chains only. Every entry covers one CDR3 protein and lists the most common genes and DNA from its rows. Here the V and J calls rest on TCRdb's processing, not on the authors' analysis. Within this sample are hundreds of thousands of distinct CDR3 sequences, with about 88% of them counted one time only. The ten largest clonotypes hold approximately 0.11% of the sample.

This record belongs to a study of CD8 T cells in Susac syndrome (dated by TCRdb to the late 2010s). Broadly, across the study: Whether CD8+ T cell activation and differentiation in Susac syndrome was antigen driven was tested using repertoire sequencing. The study compared CD8+ T cell repertoire clonality among over 9 healthy donors, 14 Susac syndrome patients and some 16 multiple sclerosis patients.

Here is what the overall study found, with its caveats: The number of individuals in the TCR sequencing and HLA analysis was recognized as being relatively small.

Peripheral blood CD8+ and CD4+ T cells from healthy donors, Susac syndrome patients and multiple sclerosis patients were profiled by high-throughput TCR beta sequencing. The multiple sclerosis controls were treatment-naive patients who had stable or active relapsing-remitting disease and met the revised McDonald criteria. Bulk CD8+ and CD4+ T cells were purified by magnetic negative isolation, whereas CD8+ TEMRA cells were enriched by FACS. Blood was collected in EDTA tubes and processed within 24 hours, with PBMCs isolated through density gradient centrifugation. PBMCs intended for TCR sequencing were cryopreserved in liquid nitrogen and were subsequently thawed in a 37 degrees C water bath. The sorted or isolated CD4+, CD8+ and CD8+ TEMRA cells had a purity of 90% or higher.

The chain joins TRBV3-1 to TRBJ2-5; the D segment could be TRBD1, given 6 matching bases. Sequencing was performed on CD8+ T cells from PBMCs. This clonotype was obtained from a human donor with multiple sclerosis. At the DNA level, the sequence is TGTGCCAGCAGGGGGACCAGGGGCGGGCCGCAAGAGACCCAGTACTTC. This gives the protein CASRGTRGGPQETQYF.